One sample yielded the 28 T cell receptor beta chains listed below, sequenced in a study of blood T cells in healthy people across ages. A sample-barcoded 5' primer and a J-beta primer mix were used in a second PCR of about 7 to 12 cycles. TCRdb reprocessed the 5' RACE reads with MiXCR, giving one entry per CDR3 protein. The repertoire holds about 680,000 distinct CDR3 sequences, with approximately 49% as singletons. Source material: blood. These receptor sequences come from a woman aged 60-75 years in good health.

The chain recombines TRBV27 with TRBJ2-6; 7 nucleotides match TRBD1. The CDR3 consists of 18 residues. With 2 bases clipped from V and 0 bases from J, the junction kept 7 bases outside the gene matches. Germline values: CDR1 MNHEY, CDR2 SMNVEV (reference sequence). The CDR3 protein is CASSLTGTAYSGANVLTF. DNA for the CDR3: TGTGCCAGCAGTTTAACCGGGACAGCATACTCTGGGGCCAACGTCCTGACTTTC.

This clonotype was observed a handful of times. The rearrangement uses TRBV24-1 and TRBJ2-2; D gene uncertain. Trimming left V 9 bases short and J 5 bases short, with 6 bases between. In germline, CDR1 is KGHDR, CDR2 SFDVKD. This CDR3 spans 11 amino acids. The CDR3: CATQETGELFF. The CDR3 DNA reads TGTGCCACCCAAGAGACCGGGGAGCTGTTTTTT.

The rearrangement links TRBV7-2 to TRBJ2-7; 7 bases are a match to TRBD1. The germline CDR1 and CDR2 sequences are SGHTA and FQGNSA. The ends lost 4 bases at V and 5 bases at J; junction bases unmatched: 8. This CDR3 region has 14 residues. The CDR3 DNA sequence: TGTGCCAGCAGCTCCTACAGGGGTCTCAACGAGCAGTACTTC. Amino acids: CASSSYRGLNEQYF. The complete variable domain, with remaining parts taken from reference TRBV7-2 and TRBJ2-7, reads GAGVSQSPSNKVTEKGKDVELRCDPISGHTALYWYRQSLGQGLEFLIYFQGNSAPDKSGLPSDRFSAERTGGSVSTLTIQRTQQEDSAVYLCASSSYRGLNEQYFGPGTRLTVT.

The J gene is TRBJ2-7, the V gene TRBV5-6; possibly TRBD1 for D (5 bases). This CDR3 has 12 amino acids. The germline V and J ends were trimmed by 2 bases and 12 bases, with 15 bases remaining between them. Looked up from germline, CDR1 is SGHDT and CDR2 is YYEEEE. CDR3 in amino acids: CASSLRGWTRYF. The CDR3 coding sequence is TGTGCCAGCAGCTTAAGGGGCTGGACGCGGTACTTC. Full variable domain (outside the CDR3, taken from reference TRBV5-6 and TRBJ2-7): DAGVTQSPTHLIKTRGQQVTLRCSPKSGHDTVSWYQQALGQGPQFIFQYYEEEERQRGNFPDRFSGHQFPNYSSELNVNALLLGDSALYLCASSLRGWTRYFGPGTRLTVT.

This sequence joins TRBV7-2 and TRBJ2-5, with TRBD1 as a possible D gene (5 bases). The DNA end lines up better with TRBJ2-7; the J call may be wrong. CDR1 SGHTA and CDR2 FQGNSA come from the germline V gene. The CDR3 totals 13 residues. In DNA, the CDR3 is TGTGCCAGCAGCTCCGGCGACAGAGGCGAGCAGTACTTC. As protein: CASSSGDRGEQYF.

CDR3 sequence (DNA): TGTGCCAGCAGTCTCGAGCTGCGCGAGCAGTTCTTC. Translation: CASSLELREQFF. The V gene is TRBV28, the J gene TRBJ2-1; no clear D gene. The germline gives CDR1 MDHEN, CDR2 SYDVKM. Trimming took 5 bases from V and 10 from J, leaving 12 bases between them. The CDR3 has 12 amino acids.

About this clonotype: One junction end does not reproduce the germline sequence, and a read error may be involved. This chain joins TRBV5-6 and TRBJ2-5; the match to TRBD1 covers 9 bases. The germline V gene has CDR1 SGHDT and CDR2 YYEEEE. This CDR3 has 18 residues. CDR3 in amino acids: CAGSSPVGSQGALETQYF. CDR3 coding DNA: TGTGCCGGCAGCTCCCCGGTAGGGTCACAGGGGGCATTGGAGACCCAGTACTTC.

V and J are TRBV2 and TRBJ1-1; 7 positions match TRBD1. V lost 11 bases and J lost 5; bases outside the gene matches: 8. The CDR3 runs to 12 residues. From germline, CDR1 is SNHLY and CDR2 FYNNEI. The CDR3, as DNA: TGTGCCGGAGGACAGGTCGGGACTGAAGCTTTCTTT. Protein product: CAGGQVGTEAFF. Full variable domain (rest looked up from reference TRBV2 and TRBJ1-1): EPEVTQTPSHQVTQMGQEVILRCVPISNHLYFYWYRQILGQKVEFLVSFYNNEISEKSEIFDDQFSVERPDGSNFTLKIRSTKLEDSAMYFCAGGQVGTEAFFGQGTRLTVV.

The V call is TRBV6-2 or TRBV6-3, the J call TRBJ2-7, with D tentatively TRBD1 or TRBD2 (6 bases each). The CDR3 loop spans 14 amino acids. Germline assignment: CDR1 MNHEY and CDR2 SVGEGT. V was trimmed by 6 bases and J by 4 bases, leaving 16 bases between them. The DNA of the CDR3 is TGTGCCAGCAGCCGAGGGGGGACACAGTACGAGCAGTACTTC. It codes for CASSRGGTQYEQYF.

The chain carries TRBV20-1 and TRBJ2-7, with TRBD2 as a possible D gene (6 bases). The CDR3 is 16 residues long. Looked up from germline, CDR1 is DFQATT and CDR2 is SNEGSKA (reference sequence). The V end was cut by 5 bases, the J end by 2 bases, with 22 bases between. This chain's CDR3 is CSAHTFERTGAYEQYF. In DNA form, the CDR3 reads TGCAGTGCTCACACCTTCGAAAGAACGGGAGCCTACGAGCAGTACTTC.

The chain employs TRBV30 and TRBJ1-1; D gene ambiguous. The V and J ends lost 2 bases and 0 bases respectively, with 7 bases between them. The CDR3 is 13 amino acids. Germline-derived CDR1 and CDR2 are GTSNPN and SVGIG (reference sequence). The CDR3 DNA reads TGTGCCTGGAGTAGGGATCTGAACACTGAAGCTTTCTTT. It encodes CAWSRDLNTEAFF.

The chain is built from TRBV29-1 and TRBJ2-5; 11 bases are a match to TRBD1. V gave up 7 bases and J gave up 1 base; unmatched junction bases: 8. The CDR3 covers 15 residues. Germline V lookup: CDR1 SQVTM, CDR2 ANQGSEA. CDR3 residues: CSAIGTGGSQETQYF. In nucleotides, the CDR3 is TGCAGCGCTATAGGGACAGGGGGATCCCAAGAGACCCAGTACTTC.

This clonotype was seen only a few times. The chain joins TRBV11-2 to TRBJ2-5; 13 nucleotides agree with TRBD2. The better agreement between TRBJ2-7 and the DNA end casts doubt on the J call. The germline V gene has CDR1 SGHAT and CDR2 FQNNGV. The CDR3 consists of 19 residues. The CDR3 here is CASSSRPGTSGTSKSEQYF. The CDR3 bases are TGTGCCAGCAGCTCTCGTCCCGGGACTAGCGGGACCTCAAAGAGCGAGCAGTACTTC.

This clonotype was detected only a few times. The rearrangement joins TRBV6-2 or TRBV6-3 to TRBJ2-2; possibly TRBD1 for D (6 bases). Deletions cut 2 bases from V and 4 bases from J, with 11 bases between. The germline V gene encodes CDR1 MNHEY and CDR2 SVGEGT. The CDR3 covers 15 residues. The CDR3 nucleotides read TGTGCCAGCAGTTACAGGGGACACTTCACCGGGGAGCTGTTTTTT. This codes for CASSYRGHFTGELFF.

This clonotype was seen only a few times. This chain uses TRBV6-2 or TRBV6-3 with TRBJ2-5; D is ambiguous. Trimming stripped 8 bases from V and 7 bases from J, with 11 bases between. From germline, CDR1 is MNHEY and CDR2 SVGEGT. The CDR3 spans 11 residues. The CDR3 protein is CASETAGTQYF. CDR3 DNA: TGTGCCAGCGAAACCGCCGGGACCCAGTACTTC.

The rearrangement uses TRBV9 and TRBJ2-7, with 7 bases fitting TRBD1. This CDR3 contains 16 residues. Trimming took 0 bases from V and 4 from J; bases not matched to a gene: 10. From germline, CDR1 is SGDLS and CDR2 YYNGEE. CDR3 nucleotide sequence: TGTGCCAGCAGCGTAGACCCCAGACAGGGTCGTTACGAGCAGTACTTC. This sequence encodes CASSVDPRQGRYEQYF. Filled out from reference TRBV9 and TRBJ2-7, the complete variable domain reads DSGVTQTPKHLITATGQRVTLRCSPRSGDLSVYWYQQSLDQGLQFLIQYYNGEERAKGNILERFSAQQFPDLHSELNLSSLELGDSALYFCASSVDPRQGRYEQYFGPGTRLTVT.

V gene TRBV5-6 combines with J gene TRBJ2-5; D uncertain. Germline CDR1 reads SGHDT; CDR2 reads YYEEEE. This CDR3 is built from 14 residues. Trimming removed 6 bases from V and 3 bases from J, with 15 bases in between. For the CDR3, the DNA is TGTGCCAGCAAAAGAGGCCGGGTTGAAGAGACCCAGTACTTC. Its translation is CASKRGRVEETQYF.

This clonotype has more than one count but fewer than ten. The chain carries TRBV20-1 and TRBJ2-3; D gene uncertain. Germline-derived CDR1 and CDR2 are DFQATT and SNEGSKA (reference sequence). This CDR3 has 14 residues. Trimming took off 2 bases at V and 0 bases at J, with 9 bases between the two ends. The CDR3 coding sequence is TGCAGTGCTAGATCTGGACGGAGCACAGATACGCAGTATTTT. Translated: CSARSGRSTDTQYF.

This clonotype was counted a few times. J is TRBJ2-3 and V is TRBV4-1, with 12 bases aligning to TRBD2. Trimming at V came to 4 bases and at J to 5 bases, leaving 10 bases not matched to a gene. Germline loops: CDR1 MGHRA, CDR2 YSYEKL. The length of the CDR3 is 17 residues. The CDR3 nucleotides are TGCGCCAGCAGCCGGGGTTCTAGCGGGAGGGCCGTAGATACGCAGTATTTT. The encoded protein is CASSRGSSGRAVDTQYF.

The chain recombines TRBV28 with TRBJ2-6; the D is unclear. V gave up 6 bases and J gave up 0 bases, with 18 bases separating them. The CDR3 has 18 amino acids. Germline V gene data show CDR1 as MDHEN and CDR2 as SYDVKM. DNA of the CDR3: TGTGCCAGCAGCGAGCTCCGAGACGTACTCTCTGGGGCCAACGTCCTGACTTTC. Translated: CASSELRDVLSGANVLTF. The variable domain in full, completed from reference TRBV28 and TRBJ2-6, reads DVKVTQSSRYLVKRTGEKVFLECVQDMDHENMFWYRQDPGLGLRLIYFSYDVKMKEKGDIPEGYSVSREKKERFSLILESASTNQTSMYLCASSELRDVLSGANVLTFGAGSRLTVL.

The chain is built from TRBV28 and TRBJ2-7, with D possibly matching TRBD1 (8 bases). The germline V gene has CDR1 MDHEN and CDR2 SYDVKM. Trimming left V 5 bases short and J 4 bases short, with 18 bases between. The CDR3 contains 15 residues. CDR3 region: CASSRTGQGGYEQYF. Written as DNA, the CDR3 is TGTGCCAGCAGTCGAACCGGACAGGGAGGGTACGAGCAGTACTTC. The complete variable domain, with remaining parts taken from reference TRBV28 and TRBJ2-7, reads DVKVTQSSRYLVKRTGEKVFLECVQDMDHENMFWYRQDPGLGLRLIYFSYDVKMKEKGDIPEGYSVSREKKERFSLILESASTNQTSMYLCASSRTGQGGYEQYFGPGTRLTVT.

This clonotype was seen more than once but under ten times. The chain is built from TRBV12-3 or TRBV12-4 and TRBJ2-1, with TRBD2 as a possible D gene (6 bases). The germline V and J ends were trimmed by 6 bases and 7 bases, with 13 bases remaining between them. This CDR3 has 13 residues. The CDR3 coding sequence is TGTGCCAGCAGGGACTACCCGGCGAATGAGCAGTTCTTC. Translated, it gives CASRDYPANEQFF.

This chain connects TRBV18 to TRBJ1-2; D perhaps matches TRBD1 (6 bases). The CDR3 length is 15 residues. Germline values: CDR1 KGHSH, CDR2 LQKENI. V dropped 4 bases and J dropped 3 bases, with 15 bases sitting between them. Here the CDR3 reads CASSLIRGDDYGYTF. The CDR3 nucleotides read TGTGCCAGCTCACTGATCAGGGGAGACGACTATGGCTACACCTTC.

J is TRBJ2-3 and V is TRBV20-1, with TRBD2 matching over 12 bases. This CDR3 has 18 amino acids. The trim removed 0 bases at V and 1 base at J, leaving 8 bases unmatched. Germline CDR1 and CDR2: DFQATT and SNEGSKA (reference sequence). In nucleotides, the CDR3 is TGCAGTGCTAGAGATTTGGAGCTAGCGGGGGGGGGCACAGATACGCAGTATTTT. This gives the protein CSARDLELAGGGTDTQYF.

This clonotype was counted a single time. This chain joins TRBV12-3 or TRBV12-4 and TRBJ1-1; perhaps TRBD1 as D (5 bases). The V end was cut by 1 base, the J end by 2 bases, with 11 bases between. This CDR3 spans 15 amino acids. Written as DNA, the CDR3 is TGTGCCAGCAGTTTAGGCCGTGGGGGTAACACTGAAGCTTTCTTT. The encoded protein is CASSLGRGGNTEAFF.

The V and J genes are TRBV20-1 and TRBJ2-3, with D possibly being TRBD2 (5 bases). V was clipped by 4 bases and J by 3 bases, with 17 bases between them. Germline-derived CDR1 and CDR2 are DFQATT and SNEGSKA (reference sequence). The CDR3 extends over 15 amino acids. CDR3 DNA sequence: TGCAGTGCTACCGACTCACAGCGGAGTACAGATACGCAGTATTTT. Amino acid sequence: CSATDSQRSTDTQYF.

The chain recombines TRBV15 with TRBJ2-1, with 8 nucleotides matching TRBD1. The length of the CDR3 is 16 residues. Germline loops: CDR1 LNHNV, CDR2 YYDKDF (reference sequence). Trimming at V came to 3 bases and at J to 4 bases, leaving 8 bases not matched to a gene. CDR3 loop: CATSRNRDRSYNEQFF. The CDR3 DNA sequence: TGTGCCACCAGCAGGAACCGGGACAGGAGTTACAATGAGCAGTTCTTC.

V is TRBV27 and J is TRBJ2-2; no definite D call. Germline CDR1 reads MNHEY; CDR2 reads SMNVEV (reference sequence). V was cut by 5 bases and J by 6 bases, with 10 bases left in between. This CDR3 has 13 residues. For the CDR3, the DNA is TGTGCCAGCAGTCTGTTCCGTGCCGGGGAGCTGTTTTTT. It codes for CASSLFRAGELFF.